The 22 T cell receptor beta chains listed next were all sequenced from one sample in a study of shared clonotypes between healthy human individuals. Clones were sequenced by immunoSEQ multiplex PCR, and TCRdb holds only the in-frame ones, with some missing. The table lists about 1,900,000 clones, just under 95% of them singletons. Naive CD8 cells lacked CD45RO and underwent positive selection for CCR7, leaving out terminally differentiated effector memory CD45RA+ cells. Sequencing was carried out using naive CD8+ T cells sorted from blood. The receptors originated from a man aged 18 to 29 in good health.

Worth noting for this clone: Other DNA variants within this sample encode the same CDR3. V gene TRBV6-5 combines with J gene TRBJ1-1; D is undetermined. Trimming removed 0 bases from V and 1 base from J, with 6 bases in between. The CDR3 loop spans 14 amino acids. Per germline, CDR1 MNHEY and CDR2 SVGAGI. The CDR3 nucleotides read TGTGCCAGCAGTTACTCAGGAGCGAACACTGAAGCTTTCTTT. It specifies CASSYSGANTEAFF.

The V and J genes are TRBV20-1 and TRBJ2-7; TRBD1 matches at 8 bases. Trimming cost V 3 bases and J 5 bases; bases outside gene matches: 0. CDR1 and CDR2 (germline): DFQATT, SNEGSKA (reference sequence). The CDR3 has 11 amino acids. The CDR3, as DNA: TGCAGTGCTAGGACAGGGGACGAGCAGTACTTC. Residues: CSARTGDEQYF.

The chain employs TRBV6-1 and TRBJ1-5; 7 nucleotides agree with TRBD1. The ends lost 0 bases at V and 6 bases at J; junction bases unmatched: 5. Germline V gives CDR1 MNHNS, CDR2 SASEGT. The CDR3 is 15 residues long. The chain's CDR3 is CASSEAKGAAQPQHF. CDR3 coding DNA: TGTGCCAGCAGTGAAGCGAAGGGGGCAGCTCAGCCCCAGCATTTT.

This chain connects TRBV7-8 to TRBJ2-1, with 9 bases that match TRBD2. This CDR3 comprises 16 residues. Germline CDR1 is SGHVS and CDR2 is FQNEAQ. V lost 5 bases and J lost 6; bases outside the gene matches: 11. CDR3 in amino acids: CASSSQKTSGLNEQFF. In nucleotides, the CDR3 is TGTGCCAGCAGCAGTCAAAAGACTAGCGGTCTCAATGAGCAGTTCTTC.

The genes are TRBV7-9 and TRBJ2-4; 9 bases match TRBD1. The CDR3 loop spans 15 amino acids. CDR1 and CDR2 (germline): SEHNR, FQNEAQ (reference sequence). The J segment lost 8 bases and the V segment lost 5 bases, leaving 10 bases of the junction unmatched. The CDR3 sequence: CASSPQQGAEDIQYF. The CDR3 bases are TGTGCCAGCAGCCCTCAACAGGGGGCGGAGGACATTCAGTACTTC.

CDR3: CASSLLVAGGSEETQYF. The CDR3 region has the DNA TGTGCCAGCAGCTTACTGGTGGCAGGGGGAAGTGAAGAGACCCAGTACTTC. V and J are TRBV7-9 and TRBJ2-5; TRBD1 matches at 7 bases. CDR1 and CDR2 from the germline V gene are SEHNR and FQNEAQ (reference sequence). This CDR3 spans 17 amino acids. The trim removed 2 bases at V and 3 bases at J, leaving 12 bases unmatched.

The count of this clone is one. The sample carries other DNA sequences with the same CDR3. The chain uses TRBV6-5 and TRBJ1-1; no definite D call. This CDR3 is built from 14 residues. Per the germline V gene, CDR1 is MNHEY and CDR2 is SVGAGI. V was clipped by 0 bases and J by 6 bases, with 11 bases between them. The CDR3 DNA is TGTGCCAGCAGTTACTCAGAAGGGAAAGCTGAAGCTTTCTTT. It is translated as CASSYSEGKAEAFF.

This clone was seen just once. The chain recombines TRBV11-2 with TRBJ2-7; TRBD2 agrees at 13 bases. CDR1 SGHAT and CDR2 FQNNGV come from the germline V gene. The CDR3 has 16 amino acids. The V and J ends lost 5 bases and 1 base, in that order; junction bases with no gene match: 5. The CDR3 sequence: CASSPTTSGGSYEQYF. DNA of the CDR3: TGTGCCAGCAGCCCGACGACTAGCGGGGGGTCCTACGAGCAGTACTTC.

This chain joins TRBV28 and TRBJ2-7, with TRBD1 matching over 8 bases. Per the germline V gene, CDR1 is MDHEN and CDR2 is SYDVKM. There are 14 residues in the CDR3. V shed 6 bases, J shed 7 bases, and the junction held 11 bases outside the gene matches. CDR3 bases: TGTGCCAGCAGCTTAAGACAGGGGATGTGGGAGCAGTACTTC. Its translation: CASSLRQGMWEQYF.

V is TRBV7-6 and J is TRBJ2-7, with D maybe TRBD2 (5 bases). The CDR3 consists of 13 residues. V lost 1 base, J lost 6 bases, and 10 bases lay in between. CDR1 and CDR2 from the germline V gene are SGHVS and FNYEAQ. CDR3 sequence (DNA): TGTGCCAGCAGCTTAGAAGCGGCTGGCGAGCAGTACTTC. This encodes CASSLEAAGEQYF.

This chain connects TRBV29-1 to TRBJ2-3; 8 nucleotides line up with TRBD2. Trimming took 5 bases from V and 4 from J; bases not matched to a gene: 11. Germline V lookup: CDR1 SQVTM, CDR2 ANQGSEA. The length of the CDR3 is 15 residues. CDR3 in amino acids: CSVWTSRPPADTQYF. DNA for the CDR3: TGCAGCGTTTGGACTAGCAGGCCACCGGCAGATACGCAGTATTTT.

The table lists this clone with a count of one. The V and J genes are TRBV30 and TRBJ2-6; D possibly corresponds to TRBD1 (5 bases). The germline V gene encodes CDR1 GTSNPN and CDR2 SVGIG (reference sequence). This CDR3 has 15 residues. With 3 bases removed from V and 5 bases from J, the gap between germline ends came to 14 bases. Here the CDR3 reads CAWRGWGQRANVLTF. DNA for the CDR3: TGTGCCTGGAGGGGCTGGGGCCAAAGGGCCAACGTCCTGACTTTC.

The CDR3 here is CAISEAAGLSEEQFF. As DNA, the CDR3 is TGTGCCATCAGTGAGGCAGCGGGGTTGTCTGAGGAGCAGTTCTTC. The V gene is TRBV10-3, the J gene TRBJ2-1; 7 bases are a match to TRBD2. This CDR3 has 15 amino acids. Germline CDR1 is ENHRY and CDR2 is SYGVKD. The trim removed 2 bases at V and 10 bases at J, leaving 11 bases unmatched.

The J gene is TRBJ2-7, the V gene TRBV29-1; D remains unclear. Trimming left V 7 bases short and J 6 bases short, with 16 bases between. The CDR3 is 12 amino acids. Germline assignment: CDR1 SQVTM and CDR2 ANQGSEA. The CDR3 DNA is TGCAGCGCCTTGCCCGCGTGGGGCGAGCAGTACTTC. Protein sequence: CSALPAWGEQYF.

The chain couples TRBV7-9 to TRBJ2-1; 8 bases line up with TRBD1. Germline trimming cut 4 bases from V and 7 bases from J; bases unmatched to any gene: 18. This CDR3 comprises 18 residues. Germline V gene sequence: CDR1 SEHNR, CDR2 FQNEAQ (reference sequence). The CDR3 sequence is CASSSPDRGRASYNEQFF. The CDR3 bases are TGTGCCAGCAGCTCCCCAGACAGGGGACGGGCAAGTTATAATGAGCAGTTCTTC.

The chain has TRBV27 and TRBJ2-2, with D perhaps matching TRBD1 (6 bases). This CDR3 spans 14 amino acids. The germline V gene encodes CDR1 MNHEY and CDR2 SMNVEV (reference sequence). V lost 3 bases to trimming and J lost 7 bases, with 12 bases between them. Here the CDR3 DNA reads TGTGCCAGCAGTTTTAACACAGGGTTCGGGGAGCTGTTTTTT. Protein sequence: CASSFNTGFGELFF.

This chain joins TRBV9 and TRBJ2-1, with 7 bases that match TRBD1. Germline values: CDR1 SGDLS, CDR2 YYNGEE. Trimming removed 2 bases from V and 0 bases from J; junction bases left unmatched: 2. This CDR3 contains 15 residues. The CDR3 loop is CASSVGTDSYNEQFF. In DNA form, the CDR3 reads TGTGCCAGCAGCGTCGGGACAGACTCCTACAATGAGCAGTTCTTC.

The chain joins TRBV7-9 to TRBJ2-5; D remains unclear. CDR3 length: 13 residues. Per germline, CDR1 SEHNR and CDR2 FQNEAQ (reference sequence). V lost 5 bases and J 5 bases, leaving 12 bases between the germline ends. CDR3 protein: CASSPDGDETQYF. The DNA for the CDR3 is TGTGCCAGCAGCCCTGACGGAGACGAGACCCAGTACTTC.

The rearrangement uses TRBV5-4 and TRBJ1-6, with no clear D. The CDR3 sequence is 14 residues long. V lost 0 bases to trimming and J lost 11 bases, with 12 bases between them. The germline CDR1 and CDR2 sequences are SGHNT and YYREEE (reference sequence). The CDR3 sequence: CASSLGSVGTPLHF. In DNA, the CDR3 is TGTGCCAGCAGCTTGGGGAGCGTCGGAACACCCCTCCACTTT.

V gene TRBV7-8 combines with J gene TRBJ2-7; TRBD2 aligns across 8 bases. From germline, CDR1 is SGHVS and CDR2 FQNEAQ. The CDR3 spans 15 residues. Unmatched junction bases numbered 5, after V lost 1 base and J lost 3 bases. CDR3 sequence (DNA): TGTGCCAGCAGCTTAGGCGGGGGGCTTTTCTACGAGCAGTACTTC. Amino acid sequence: CASSLGGGLFYEQYF.

The rearrangement joins TRBV6-6 to TRBJ2-7; 11 bases are a match to TRBD2. With 7 bases clipped from V and 0 bases from J, the junction kept 5 bases outside the gene matches. Per the germline V gene, CDR1 is MNHNY and CDR2 is SVGAGI (reference sequence). The CDR3 has 15 amino acids. The CDR3 spells CASIYGTSGSYEQYF. CDR3 coding DNA: TGTGCCAGCATCTACGGGACTAGCGGCTCCTACGAGCAGTACTTC.

V and J are TRBV10-2 and TRBJ2-7; TRBD2 matches 11 bases. Germline V gene lookup returns CDR1 WSHSY and CDR2 SAAADI. This CDR3 region has 12 residues. J was trimmed by 3 bases and V by 9 bases; bases with no gene match: 1. CDR3 amino acids: CASTSGGYEQYF. CDR3 nucleotides: TGCGCCAGTACTAGCGGGGGCTACGAGCAGTACTTC.